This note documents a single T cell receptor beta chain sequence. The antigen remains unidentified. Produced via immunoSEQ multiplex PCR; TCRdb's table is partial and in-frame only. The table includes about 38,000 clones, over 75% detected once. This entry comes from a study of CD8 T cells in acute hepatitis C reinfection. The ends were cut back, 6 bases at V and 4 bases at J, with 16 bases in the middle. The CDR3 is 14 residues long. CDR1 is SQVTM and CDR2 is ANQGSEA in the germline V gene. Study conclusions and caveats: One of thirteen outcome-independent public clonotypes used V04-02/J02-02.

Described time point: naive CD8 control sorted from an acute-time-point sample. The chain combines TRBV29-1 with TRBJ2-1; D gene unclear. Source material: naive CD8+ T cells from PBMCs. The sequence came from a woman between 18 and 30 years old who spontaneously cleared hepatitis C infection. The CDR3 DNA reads TGCAGCGTCGCCCGGGTAGCTACTTACAATGAGCAGTTCTTC. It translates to CSVARVATYNEQFF.